Given below is one TCR beta chain in context. There is no known antigen for this receptor. No much larger clone is present one base from it, and per-base qualities are unavailable. TCRbeta CDR3 regions were amplified from genomic DNA using the immunoSEQ Assay, a bias-controlled multiplex PCR. The paper's processing steps were these. Within the assay, amplification of reference gene primers was used to estimate how many nucleated cells each sample contained. To quantify the absolute abundance of each unique TCRbeta CDR3 rearrangement, sequence reads were collapsed and filtered. Productive Simpson clonality was computed per sample as the square root of Simpson's diversity index over productive rearrangements. The table was pulled from immuneACCESS by TCRdb, which kept in-frame rearrangements only. Such tables lose some clones; where checked, under half of the loss comes from unresolved V genes, and the rest has no known cause. V, J and clone size derive from that table, while D and trimming were established from the DNA sequence. The sample table records about 20,000 clones; around 89% of these occur just once. The ten largest clonotypes hold roughly 4.7% of the sample.

This specimen belongs to a study of blood T cell repertoires in COVID-19 (TCRdb year 2020). For the study in its entirety: The collaborator samples originated in the United States, Italy and Spain and spanned the acute and convalescent phases of COVID-19. A freely available public database, intended as a resource for researchers studying the immune response to SARS-CoV-2, is where the repertoires were released. The samples were drawn from two sources: the first 160 participants of the ongoing ImmuneRACE study, and 950 to 1,500 subjects contributed by 6 global collaborators. The material from the prospective study consisted of cDNA or gDNA derived from T cells, B-cell-depleted T cells, or PBMCs. Deeply sampled blood TCRbeta repertoires from subjects exposed to, actively infected with, or recovered from COVID-19 were included in the dataset. The sample metadata nearly always contained a de-identified subject ID, COVID-19 status, age in years and sex. Where available, HLA class I and class II types were obtained from metadata supplied by the sample provider rather than from assay-based typing.

Enrolling through a virtual design, the prospective study's participants ranged in age from roughly 18 to 100 years and lived across roughly 24 United States geographic areas. To assign participants to cohorts, the prospective study relied on clinical history that participants themselves reported in a screening survey and a study questionnaire. For ImmuneRACE Cohort 3, a participant was defined as recovered based on two consecutive negative NP/OP PCR tests, clearance by a healthcare professional, or resolution of symptoms. Mobile phlebotomists in the prospective study collected whole blood, serum and a nasopharyngeal or oropharyngeal swab from every participant. Participants in the prospective study had the option to provide additional blood draws and questionnaires over a 2-month period. Before DNA extraction, prospective study blood samples were shipped either frozen or at room temperature. CDR1 and CDR2 (LGHDT, YNNKEL) derive from the germline V gene (reference sequence). V is cut by 1 base and J by 4 bases, and the space between the germline ends is 5 bases. The CDR3, from cysteine to phenylalanine, totals 12 residues. Just the 36-base CDR3 DNA is kept, in frame starting at base 1.

Overall results and qualifications from the work: Clinical and demographic metadata were provided uncurated, with the amount varying by source and participant.

The receptor comes from a woman aged 25 to 39 who had recovered from COVID-19. Sequencing input: PBMCs or T cells enriched from blood (not recorded which). Rearrangement joined TRBV3-1 (or the pseudogene TRBV3-2) to TRBJ2-7, with the identity of the D gene unclear. The sequence in DNA is TGTGCCAGCAGCCAAGTCCAATACGAGCAGTACTTC. Its translation is CASSQVQYEQYF.